This paragraph reports one T cell receptor beta chain. Many counts were recorded for this clonotype. This receptor's antigen is unknown. The record has no base qualities; no much larger clone is one base away. The data were taken from a study of neurological immune-mediated disorders (dated by TCRdb to the late 2010s). A note on the overall study: Among the roughly 35 multiple sclerosis patients, roughly 31 had relapsing-remitting MS and 3 had secondary progressive MS. Peripheral blood TCR-beta repertoires from HTLV-I-associated myelopathy (HAM/TSP) patients, multiple sclerosis patients and healthy controls were compared by UMI-based sequencing. Alongside PBMC samples, the set of around 99 TCR-beta libraries contained longitudinal samples, technical triplicates, and paired CD4+ and CD8+ T-cell subsets that had been sorted. The cohort was made up of about 65 subjects, consisting of some 15 HAM/TSP patients, some 35 multiple sclerosis patients and 20 healthy controls.

Study-level results and caveats: No identical CDR3 amino acid sequences were found to be shared among expanded clones across subjects, suggesting that TCR-beta repertoires were private in all groups. TCR clonal expansion was greatest in HAM/TSP patients and smallest in MS patients, who ranked below even healthy controls. Phylogenetic analysis grouped repertoires from 18 of 34 MS patients into a cluster of related CDR3 sequences, suggesting a possible repertoire-level signature. The MS cluster was not associated with any clinical or MRI features, and the authors stated that larger cohorts are needed.

The cysteine opens and the phenylalanine closes a CDR3 of 13 amino acids. The sequence is cut down to CDR3 DNA, 39 bases in frame from base 1. V lost 2 bases and J lost 5 bases; the stretch between them is 9 bases long. For unsorted PBMC libraries, 2 million PBMCs were used after storage in RNAlater at -80 degrees C until RNA extraction. Multiple sclerosis patients were enrolled in a US clinical protocol evaluating disease progression by magnetic resonance imaging. PBMCs were separated from peripheral blood using Ficoll-Hypaque density gradient centrifugation and then cryopreserved in liquid nitrogen. cDNA synthesis used template-switch 5'RACE with a primer carrying a 10-nucleotide random unique molecular identifier tagging each TCR transcript. Over 180 million TCR-beta sequences, covering 15-18 subjects, were produced in each sequencing run. The RNeasy kit was used to extract total RNA. Using the KAPA Real-time Library Amplification kit, TCR-beta VDJ regions were amplified with primers for the TCR constant region and the 5'RACE anchor. Sample indexes and Illumina adaptors were added in a first PCR, after which library yield was increased in a second PCR. After Ampure bead purification, the TCR product of roughly 650 bp was size-selected on a 2% E-gel SizeSelection system. Before pooling, library quality was assessed on a Bioanalyzer, concentration was determined with Qubit, and library quantification was performed with the Kapa Library Quantification kit. Libraries were sequenced paired-end 2 x 150 bp on an Illumina HiSeq 2500. To increase sequence diversity, about 23-32% phiX was spiked into each library pool. For the original study's pipeline: Quality-filtered reads were processed with the UMI-based MiGEC pipeline, which removed over 75% of raw TCR sequences during error correction. VDJ genes were aligned to IMGT germline references, and each clonotype was defined by a unique CDR3 amino acid sequence together with V-J genes. Clonal expansion, Shannon diversity and CDR3 relatedness (CalcPairwiseDistances, ClusterSamples) were evaluated with VDJtools, and phylogenetic trees were built with CLCbio workbench. A clone was classed as expanded if it had 8 or more unique UMIs, a cutoff based on coefficient-of-variation modelling across technical triplicates. TCRdb handled the public reads itself, with Q25 trimming in fastp and clone calling in MiXCR, and kept productive beta chains. Rows matching on CDR3 protein sequence are summarized as one entry with the most common DNA and genes. In this record, the V and J calls reflect TCRdb's handling and not the investigators' own analysis. The sample table lists tens of thousands of distinct CDR3 sequences, 2% to 2.5% of them with a count of one. The ten top clones hold around 3% of the sample.

The receptor was isolated from a man aged 45 to 65 with multiple sclerosis. Specimen: PBMCs. The rearrangement joined TRBV12-3 or TRBV12-4 to TRBJ1-2; a weak D assignment points to TRBD1 (5 bases agree). The bases are TGTGCCAGCAGTTTATCACAGGTTTATGGCTACACCTTC. Its protein is CASSLSQVYGYTF.